The T cell receptor (beta chain) described here comes from a study of patients and donors after allogeneic stem cell transplantation. One entry per CDR3 protein, called by TCRdb with MiXCR from the RT-PCR reads. This table has about a million distinct CDR3 sequences, over 15% appearing once. V lost 4 bases, J lost 5 bases, and 5 bases stayed unmatched. The CDR3 extends over 13 amino acids. Germline V lookup: CDR1 GTSNPN, CDR2 SVGIG (reference sequence). The receptor's source is a human donor who was either an allogeneic HSCT recipient or a stem cell or donor lymphocyte infusion donor (not recorded which). It is not recorded whose cells these are; they may come from a transplant donor. The V and J genes are TRBV30 and TRBJ1-2; 9 bases align to TRBD1. Sequenced: blood, either unsorted or a sorted T cell fraction (not recorded which). DNA for the CDR3: TGTGCCTGGAACAGGGGGCGCGAATATGGCTACACCTTC. This encodes CAWNRGREYGYTF.